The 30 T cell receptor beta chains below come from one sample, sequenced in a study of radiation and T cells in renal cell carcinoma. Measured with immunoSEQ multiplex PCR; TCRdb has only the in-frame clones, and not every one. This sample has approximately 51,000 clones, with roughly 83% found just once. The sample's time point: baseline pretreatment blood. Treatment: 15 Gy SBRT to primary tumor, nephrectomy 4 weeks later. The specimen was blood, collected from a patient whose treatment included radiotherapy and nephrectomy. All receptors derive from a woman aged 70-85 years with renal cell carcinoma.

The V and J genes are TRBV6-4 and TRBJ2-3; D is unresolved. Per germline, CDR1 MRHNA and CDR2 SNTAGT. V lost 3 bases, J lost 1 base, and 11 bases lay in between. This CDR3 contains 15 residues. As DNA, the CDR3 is TGTGCCAGCAGTGAAGCTCCAAGTGGCACAGATACGCAGTATTTT. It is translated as CASSEAPSGTDTQYF.

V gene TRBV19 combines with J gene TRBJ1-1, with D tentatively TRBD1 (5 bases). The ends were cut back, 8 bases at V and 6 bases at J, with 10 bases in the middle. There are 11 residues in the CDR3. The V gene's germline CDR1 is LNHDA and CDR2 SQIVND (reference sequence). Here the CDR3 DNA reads TGTGCCAGTGGGCAGGGCCCTGAAGCTTTCTTT. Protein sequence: CASGQGPEAFF.

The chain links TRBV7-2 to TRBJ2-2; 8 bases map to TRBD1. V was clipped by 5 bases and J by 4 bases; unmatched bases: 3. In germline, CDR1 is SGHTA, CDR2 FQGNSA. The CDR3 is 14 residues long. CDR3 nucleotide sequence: TGTGCCAGCAGCAAGGACAGGGTCACCGGGGAGCTGTTTTTT. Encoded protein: CASSKDRVTGELFF.

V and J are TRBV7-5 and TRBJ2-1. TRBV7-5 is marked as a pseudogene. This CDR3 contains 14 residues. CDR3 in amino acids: CVRSLPSTRDEQFF. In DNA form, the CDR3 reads TGTGTCAGAAGCTTACCGTCTACAAGGGATGAGCAGTTCTTC.

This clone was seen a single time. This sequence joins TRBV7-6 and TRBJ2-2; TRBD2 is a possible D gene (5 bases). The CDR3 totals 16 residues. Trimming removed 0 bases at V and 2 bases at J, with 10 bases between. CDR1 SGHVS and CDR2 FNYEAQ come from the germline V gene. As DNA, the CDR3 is TGTGCCAGCAGCTTAGCGAGCGGCAGAAACACCGGGGAGCTGTTTTTT. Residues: CASSLASGRNTGELFF.

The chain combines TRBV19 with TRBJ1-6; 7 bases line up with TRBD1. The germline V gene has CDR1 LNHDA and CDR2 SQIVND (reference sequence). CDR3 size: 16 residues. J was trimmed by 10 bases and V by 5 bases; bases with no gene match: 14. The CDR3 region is CASSAQRDRDGSPLHF. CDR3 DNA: TGTGCCAGTAGTGCCCAACGCGACAGGGATGGATCACCCCTCCACTTT.

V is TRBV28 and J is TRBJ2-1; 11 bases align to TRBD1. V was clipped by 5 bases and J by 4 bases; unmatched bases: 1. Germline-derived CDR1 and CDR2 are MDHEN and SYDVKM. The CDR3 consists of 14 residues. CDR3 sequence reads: CASSGTGGYNEQFF. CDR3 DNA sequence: TGTGCCAGCAGTGGGACAGGGGGTTACAATGAGCAGTTCTTC.

For the CDR3, the DNA is TGCGCCAGCAGCCAAGATCGCCTGATAGCGGGGGGGCCCAATGAGCAGTTCTTC. Protein sequence: CASSQDRLIAGGPNEQFF. The chain carries TRBV4-1 and TRBJ2-1; TRBD2 matches at 11 bases. J was trimmed by 6 bases and V by 0 bases; bases with no gene match: 10. The CDR3 sequence is 18 residues long. The V gene's germline CDR1 is MGHRA and CDR2 YSYEKL.

The DNA for the CDR3 is TGCAGTGCTAAGGCACGGATCGGAGCTTTCTTT. This encodes CSAKARIGAFF. The chain is built from TRBV20-1 and TRBJ1-1; D not certain. V lost 4 bases and J lost 10, with 13 bases in between. This CDR3 region has 11 residues. The germline CDR1 and CDR2 sequences are DFQATT and SNEGSKA (reference sequence).

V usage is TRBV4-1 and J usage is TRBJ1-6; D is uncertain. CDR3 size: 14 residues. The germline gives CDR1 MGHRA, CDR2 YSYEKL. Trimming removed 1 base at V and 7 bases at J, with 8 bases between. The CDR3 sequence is CASSQGYTNSPLHF. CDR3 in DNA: TGCGCCAGCAGCCAAGGCTACACCAATTCACCCCTCCACTTT.

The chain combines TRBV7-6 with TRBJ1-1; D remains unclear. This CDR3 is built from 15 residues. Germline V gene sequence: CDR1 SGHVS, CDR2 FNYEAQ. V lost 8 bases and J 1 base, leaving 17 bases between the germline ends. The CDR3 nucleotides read TGTGCCAGCGGCGCGGGGTTAGGTGGGAACACTGAAGCTTTCTTT. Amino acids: CASGAGLGGNTEAFF.

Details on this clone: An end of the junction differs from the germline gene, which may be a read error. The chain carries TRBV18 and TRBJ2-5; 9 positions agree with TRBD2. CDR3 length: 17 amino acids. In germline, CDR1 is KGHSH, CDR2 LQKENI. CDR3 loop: CASLPGFGLAGQETQYF. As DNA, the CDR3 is TGTGCCAGCTTACCAGGATTCGGGCTAGCGGGACAAGAGACCCAGTACTTC.

This CDR3 is CAISAEQGGYTF. In DNA, the CDR3 is TGTGCCATCAGTGCAGAACAGGGTGGCTACACCTTC. The J gene is TRBJ1-2, the V gene TRBV10-3; D perhaps matches TRBD1 (6 bases). Germline V lookup: CDR1 ENHRY, CDR2 SYGVKD. CDR3 size: 12 residues. The germline V and J ends were trimmed by 4 bases and 7 bases, with 10 bases remaining between them.

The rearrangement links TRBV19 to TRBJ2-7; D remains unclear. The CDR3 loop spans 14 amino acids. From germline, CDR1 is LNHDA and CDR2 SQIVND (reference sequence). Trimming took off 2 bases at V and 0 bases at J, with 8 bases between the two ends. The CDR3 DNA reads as TGTGCCAGTAGTATAAGAGCCAGCTCCTACGAGCAGTACTTC. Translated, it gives CASSIRASSYEQYF.

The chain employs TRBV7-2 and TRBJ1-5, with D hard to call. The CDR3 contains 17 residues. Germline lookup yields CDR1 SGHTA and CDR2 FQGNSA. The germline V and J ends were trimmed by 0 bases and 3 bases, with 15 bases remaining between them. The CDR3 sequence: CASSLAREITPNQPQHF. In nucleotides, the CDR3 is TGTGCCAGCAGCTTAGCGCGGGAGATAACCCCCAATCAGCCCCAGCATTTT.

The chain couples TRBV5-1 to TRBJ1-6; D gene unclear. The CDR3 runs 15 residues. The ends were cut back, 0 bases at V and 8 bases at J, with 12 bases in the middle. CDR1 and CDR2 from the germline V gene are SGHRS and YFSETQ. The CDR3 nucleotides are TGCGCCAGCAGCTTGGGTAGAATTGGCGATTCACCCCTCCACTTT. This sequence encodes CASSLGRIGDSPLHF.

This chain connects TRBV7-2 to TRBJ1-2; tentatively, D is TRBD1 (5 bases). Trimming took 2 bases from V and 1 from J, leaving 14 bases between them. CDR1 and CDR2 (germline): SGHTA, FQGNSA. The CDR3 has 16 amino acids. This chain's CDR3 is CASSLRQGGVNYGYTF. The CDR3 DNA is TGTGCCAGCAGCTTAAGGCAGGGTGGGGTTAACTATGGCTACACCTTC. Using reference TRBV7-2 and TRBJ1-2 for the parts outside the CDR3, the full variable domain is GAGVSQSPSNKVTEKGKDVELRCDPISGHTALYWYRQSLGQGLEFLIYFQGNSAPDKSGLPSDRFSAERTGGSVSTLTIQRTQQEDSAVYLCASSLRQGGVNYGYTFGSGTRLTVV.

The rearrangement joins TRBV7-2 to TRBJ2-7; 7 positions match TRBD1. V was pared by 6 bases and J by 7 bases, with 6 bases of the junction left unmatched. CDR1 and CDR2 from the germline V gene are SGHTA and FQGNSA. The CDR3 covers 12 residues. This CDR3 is CASRNPGGEQYF. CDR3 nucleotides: TGTGCCAGCAGAAACCCAGGGGGAGAGCAGTACTTC. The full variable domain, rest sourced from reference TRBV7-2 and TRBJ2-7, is GAGVSQSPSNKVTEKGKDVELRCDPISGHTALYWYRQSLGQGLEFLIYFQGNSAPDKSGLPSDRFSAERTGGSVSTLTIQRTQQEDSAVYLCASRNPGGEQYFGPGTRLTVT.

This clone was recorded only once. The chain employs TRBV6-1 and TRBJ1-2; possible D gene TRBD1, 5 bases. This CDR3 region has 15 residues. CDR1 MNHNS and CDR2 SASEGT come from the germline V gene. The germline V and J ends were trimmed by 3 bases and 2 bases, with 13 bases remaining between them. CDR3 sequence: CASSEGWTRNYGYTF. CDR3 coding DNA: TGTGCCAGCAGTGAGGGATGGACAAGGAACTATGGCTACACCTTC.

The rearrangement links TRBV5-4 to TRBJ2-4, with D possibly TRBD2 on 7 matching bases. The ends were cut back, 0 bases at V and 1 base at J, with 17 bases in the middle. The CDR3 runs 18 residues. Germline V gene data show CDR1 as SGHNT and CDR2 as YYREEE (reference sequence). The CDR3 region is CASSLAAGALSAKNIQYF. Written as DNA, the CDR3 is TGTGCCAGCAGCTTGGCTGCGGGGGCGCTTTCCGCCAAAAACATTCAGTACTTC.

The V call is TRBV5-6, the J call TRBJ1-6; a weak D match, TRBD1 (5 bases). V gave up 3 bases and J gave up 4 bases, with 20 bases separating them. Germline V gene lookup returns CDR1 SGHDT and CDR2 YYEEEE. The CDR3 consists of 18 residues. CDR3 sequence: CASSSSRGQAAYNSPLHF. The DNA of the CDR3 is TGTGCCAGCAGCTCCTCCCGGGGCCAGGCGGCTTATAATTCACCCCTCCACTTT.

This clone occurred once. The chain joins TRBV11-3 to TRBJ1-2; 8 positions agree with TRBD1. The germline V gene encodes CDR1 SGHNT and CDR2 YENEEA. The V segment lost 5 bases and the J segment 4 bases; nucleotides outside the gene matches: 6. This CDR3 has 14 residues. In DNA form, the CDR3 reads TGTGCCAGCAGCCATCACAGGGGGGTCTATGGCTACACCTTC. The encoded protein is CASSHHRGVYGYTF.

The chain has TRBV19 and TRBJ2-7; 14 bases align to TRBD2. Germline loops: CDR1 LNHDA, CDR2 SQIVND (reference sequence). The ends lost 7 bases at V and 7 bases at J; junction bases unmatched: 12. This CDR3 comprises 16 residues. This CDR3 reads CASTPTSGRASSEQYF. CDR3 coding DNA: TGTGCCAGTACCCCGACTAGCGGGAGGGCCTCCAGTGAGCAGTACTTC.

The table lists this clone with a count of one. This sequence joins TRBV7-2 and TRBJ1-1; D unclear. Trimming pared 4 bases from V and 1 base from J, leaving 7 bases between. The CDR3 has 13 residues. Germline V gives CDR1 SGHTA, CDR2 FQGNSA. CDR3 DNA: TGTGCCAGCAGCTCGGCCGGGAACACTGAAGCTTTCTTT. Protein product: CASSSAGNTEAFF.

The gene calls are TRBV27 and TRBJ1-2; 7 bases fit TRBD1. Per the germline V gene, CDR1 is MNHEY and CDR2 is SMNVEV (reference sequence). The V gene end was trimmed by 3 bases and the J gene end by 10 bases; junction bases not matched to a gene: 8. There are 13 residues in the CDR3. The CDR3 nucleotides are TGTGCCAGCAGTTTCCCAAGACAGGGCGACTACACCTTC. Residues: CASSFPRQGDYTF.

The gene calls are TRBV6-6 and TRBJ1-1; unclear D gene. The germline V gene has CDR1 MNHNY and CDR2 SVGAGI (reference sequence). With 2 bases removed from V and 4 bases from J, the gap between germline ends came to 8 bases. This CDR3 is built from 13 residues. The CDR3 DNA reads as TGTGCCAGCAGTTACCGTACCGGCACTGAAGCTTTCTTT. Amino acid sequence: CASSYRTGTEAFF.

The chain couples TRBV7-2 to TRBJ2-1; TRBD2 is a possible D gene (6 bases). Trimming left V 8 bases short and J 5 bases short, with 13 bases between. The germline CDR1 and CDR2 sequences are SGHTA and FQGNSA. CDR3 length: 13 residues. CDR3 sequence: CASGGYGNNEQFF. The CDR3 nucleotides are TGTGCCAGCGGAGGGTACGGAAACAATGAGCAGTTCTTC.

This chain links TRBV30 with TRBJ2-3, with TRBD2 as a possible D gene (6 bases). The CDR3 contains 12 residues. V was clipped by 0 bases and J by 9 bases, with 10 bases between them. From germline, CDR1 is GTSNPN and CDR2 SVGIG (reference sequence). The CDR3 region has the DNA TGTGCCTGGAGTGTACAGGCGGGGACGCAGTATTTT. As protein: CAWSVQAGTQYF.

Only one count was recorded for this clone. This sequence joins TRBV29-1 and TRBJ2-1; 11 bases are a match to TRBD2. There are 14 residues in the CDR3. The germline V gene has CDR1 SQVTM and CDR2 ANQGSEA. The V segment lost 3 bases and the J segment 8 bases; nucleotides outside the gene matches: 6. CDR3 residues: CSVDPLAGGYEQFF. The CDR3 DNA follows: TGCAGCGTTGACCCCCTAGCGGGAGGCTATGAGCAGTTCTTC.

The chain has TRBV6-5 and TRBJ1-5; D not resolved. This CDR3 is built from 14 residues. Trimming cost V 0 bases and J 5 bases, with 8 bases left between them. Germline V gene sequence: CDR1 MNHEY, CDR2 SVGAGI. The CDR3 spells CASSYSGSHQPQHF. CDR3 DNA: TGTGCCAGCAGTTACTCTGGCAGTCATCAGCCCCAGCATTTT.